This TCR beta chain is drawn from a study of T cells in Graves' hyperthyroidism and ophthalmopathy (dated by TCRdb to about 2019). Regarding the research as a whole: Peripheral blood was sampled at the time of initial diagnosis, prior to any treatment. In addition, the study compared T-cell repertoires in thyroid tissue and in blood from roughly six Graves' hyperthyroidism patients. TCR Vbeta CDR3 sequencing of approximately 140 peripheral blood samples (under 45 ophthalmopathy, approximately 80 hyperthyroidism and some 17 progressor patients) is reported in the paper. After blood sampling, hyperthyroidism patients were treated with methimazole at a starting dose of 30 mg daily, and ophthalmopathy patients were treated with high-dose intravenous methylprednisolone. To identify TCR V-J signatures that set the groups apart, the researchers used a discovery cohort of 95 to 100 patients, made up of 40 to 45 with Graves' ophthalmopathy and some 56 with stable Graves' hyperthyroidism. The 95 to 100 discovery patients were divided at random into training and test sets in a 7:3 ratio. An independent validation cohort of fewer than 20 hyperthyroidism patients and about 15 patients who later progressed to ophthalmopathy tested prospective prediction of ophthalmopathy. Broader findings and caveats from the paper: A model built on a 13 V-J signature distinguished ophthalmopathy from stable hyperthyroidism, reaching about 88% sensitivity and around 81% specificity in cross-validation and 80%/75% in testing. Sample size was not statistically predetermined, and blinding of investigators to group allocation was not performed. Most expanded thyroid clonotypes (frequency above 0.001) were also detected in blood, a finding suggesting that blood repertoires may reflect thyroid immune responses. During validation, the model predicted progression to ophthalmopathy a median of approximately 6 months ahead of onset, with 70.59% sensitivity and 72% to 85% specificity.

A patient counted as having stable Graves' hyperthyroidism if no progression to ophthalmopathy occurred over 18 months of follow-up. The hyperthyroidism patients were between 18 and 65 years old and newly diagnosed, with a disease duration of less than 2 months. Patients with uncontrolled infections, other autoimmune diseases, pregnancy or lactation were excluded. Diagnoses were established on the basis of clinical symptoms, serum thyroxine and TRAb, thyroid ultrasound, and orbital computed tomography. Ficoll-Paque density gradient centrifugation was used to isolate PBMCs from about 10 ml of fresh peripheral blood. Total RNA was extracted using Trizol reagent, and RNA quality was assessed on an Agilent 2100 Bioanalyzer. Spanning cysteine to phenylalanine, the CDR3 consists of 16 amino acids. The entry retains the CDR3 DNA only, 48 bases that are in frame from base 1. The V end gives up 3 bases and the J end 2 bases, leaving 3 bases in the junction not matched to a gene. According to the germline V gene, CDR1 reads SNHLY and CDR2 reads FYNNEI.

The TCR beta CDR3 regions were amplified from the RNA transcripts. For the first round of RT-PCR on the TCR CDR3, the HTBI primer set was used together with the Qiagen OneStep RT-PCR kit. Libraries were constructed in a second round of multiplex PCR, after which size selection and purification were carried out. Libraries were sequenced paired-end with 100 bp reads on an Illumina HiSeq2000. As for the original processing: SOAPnuke was used to process the raw data, removing reads that contained adapters or uncalled bases, had a mean Phred below 15, or lacked an exact match to the constant primer or identifier. COPE v1.2.5 was used to merge high-quality paired reads, and clonotypes were defined as unique nucleotide sequences. Clonotypes were aligned to IMGT TRBV, TRBD and TRBJ reference segments using MiTCR v1.1. The analysis was restricted to V-J combinations with a frequency above 0.0001, which together covered 98% to 99.2% of the repertoires. The TCS score was defined as the ratio of F50 (clonal expansion) to E x V (chaos), calculated using BLOSUM62-based TCRdist between CDR3 peptides within each V-J. Welch's t-statistics and random forest reduced 514 V-J features to 10 to 15, which were used in a naive Bayes classifier (R e1071). Thyroid-blood repertoire similarity was quantified with the Morisita-Horn index. Starting from the raw public reads, TCRdb applied fastp trimming at Q25, assembled clones with MiXCR and retained in-frame beta chains. Under each unique CDR3 protein, matching rows form one entry showing the most common genes and DNA. TCRdb, not the authors, supplied the V and J calls. The sample table shows some 800,000 distinct CDR3 sequences, and 35% to 45% are seen once. The leading ten clones occupy approximately 8.7% of the sample.

Concerning this clonotype itself: The antigen it binds to is not known. Nothing much larger sits one base from this clone, and base qualities are not available.

The V and J segments used are TRBV2 and TRBJ2-6, with 8 central nucleotides matching TRBD1. The sequenced sample consisted of blood. This receptor was obtained from a man between 18 and 35 years old with Graves' hyperthyroidism. The bases read TGTGCCAGCAGTGACCAGACAGGGGCTGGGGCCAACGTCCTGACTTTC. Its translation reads: CASSDQTGAGANVLTF.